The rows below give T cell receptor beta chains drawn from one sample of a study of CD8 T cells in ankylosing spondylitis. TCRdb re-derived calls from the 5' RACE reads in MiXCR, one entry per CDR3 protein. This sample carries fewer than 550,000 distinct CDR3 sequences, over 4% of them seen once, and the ten largest clones take roughly 3.5%. The source material was blood, either unsorted or a sorted T cell fraction (not recorded which). These TCRs come from a male donor with ankylosing spondylitis. Each CDR3 is given with its conserved first and last residue. Each record gives: D gene, clone size, J gene, V gene, CDR3 length, CDR3 protein, CDR3 DNA. A D gene is named only where the DNA matches it firmly. Where a row states a size, it is once, few, many or the class of an expanded clone; other rows omit it.

.	.	TRBJ2-5	TRBV5-1	13	CASSSYPSETQYF	TGCGCCAGCAGCTCATACCCTTCCGAGACCCAGTACTTC
.	many	TRBJ2-2	TRBV29-1	17	CSVRGVSGTSNTGELFF	TGCAGCGTTCGAGGGGTTAGCGGAACCTCAAACACCGGGGAGCTGTTTTTT
.	many	TRBJ1-1	TRBV12-3/TRBV12-4	16	CASGWGLIGVNTEAFF	TGTGCCAGCGGTTGGGGGTTGATAGGGGTGAACACTGAAGCTTTCTTT
.	many	TRBJ2-1	TRBV5-8	13	CASSFRGVGEQFF	TGTGCCAGCAGCTTCAGGGGGGTTGGTGAGCAGTTCTTC
TRBD2	many	TRBJ2-3	TRBV7-2	16	CASSSQRLAGTDTQYF	TGTGCCAGCAGCTCCCAGCGACTAGCGGGAACAGATACGCAGTATTTT
.	many	TRBJ1-4	TRBV20-1	17	CSASPRGGGQLNEKLFF	TGCAGTGCTAGTCCTAGGGGGGGAGGGCAACTAAATGAAAAACTGTTTTTT
TRBD1	many	TRBJ1-2	TRBV5-1	14	CASSVGQGSYGYTF	TGCGCCAGCAGCGTGGGACAGGGGAGCTATGGCTACACCTTC
.	many	TRBJ2-3	TRBV6-2/TRBV6-3	16	CASSRDLHSGADTQYF	TGTGCCAGCAGTCGGGACCTACACTCTGGGGCAGATACGCAGTATTTT
TRBD1	many	TRBJ1-5	TRBV20-1	13	CSASLDRDQPQHF	TGCAGTGCTAGCCTGGACAGGGATCAGCCCCAGCATTTT
.	.	TRBJ2-7	TRBV19	14	CASSTRLVSYEQYF	TGTGCCAGTAGTACCAGACTAGTCTCCTACGAGCAGTACTTC
.	many	TRBJ2-5	TRBV6-5	12	CASRKREETQYF	TGTGCCAGCAGGAAGAGAGAAGAGACCCAGTACTTC
TRBD2	many	TRBJ2-1	TRBV4-2	16	CASSQDGTTLYNEQFF	TGTGCCAGCAGCCAAGACGGGACTACCCTCTACAATGAGCAGTTCTTC
TRBD1	many	TRBJ2-7	TRBV29-1	13	CSVVGTGGYEQYF	TGCAGCGTTGTTGGGACAGGGGGCTACGAGCAGTACTTC
.	many	TRBJ1-3	TRBV29-1	13	CSVNPGNGNTIYF	TGCAGCGTTAACCCAGGGAACGGAAACACCATATATTTT